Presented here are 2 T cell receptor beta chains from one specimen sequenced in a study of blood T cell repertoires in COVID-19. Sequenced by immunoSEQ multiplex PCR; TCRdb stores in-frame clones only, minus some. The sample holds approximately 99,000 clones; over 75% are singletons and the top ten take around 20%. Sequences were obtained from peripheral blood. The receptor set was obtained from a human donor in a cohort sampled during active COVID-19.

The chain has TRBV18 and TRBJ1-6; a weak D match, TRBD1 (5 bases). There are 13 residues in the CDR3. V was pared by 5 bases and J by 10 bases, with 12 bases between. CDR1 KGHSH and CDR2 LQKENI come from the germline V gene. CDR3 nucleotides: TGTGCCAGCTCAGCCGCGGGGACGTCACCCCTCCACTTT. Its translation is CASSAAGTSPLHF.

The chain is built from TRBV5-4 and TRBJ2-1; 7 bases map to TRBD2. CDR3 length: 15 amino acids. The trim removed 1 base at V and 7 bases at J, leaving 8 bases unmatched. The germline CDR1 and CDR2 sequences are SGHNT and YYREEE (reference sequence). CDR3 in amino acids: CASSLPGEGRNEQFF. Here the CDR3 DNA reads TGTGCCAGCAGCTTGCCGGGGGAGGGACGTAATGAGCAGTTCTTC.